This record covers a single TCR beta chain. This may be a read error: a much more frequent sequence differs by one nucleotide. This sample was taken from a study of metastatic and nonmetastatic thyroid tumors. MiXCR reprocessed the PCR reads for TCRdb. The sample consists of tens of thousands of clones, 14% to 15% of them appearing once. Thyroid surgery was performed in patients who had received no treatment beforehand. Sample: blood. The sequence was collected from a female donor with papillary thyroid cancer or a benign thyroid nodule (not recorded which). Some clones in this sample may be carry-over from other donors' samples.

CDR3 nucleotide sequence: TGTGCCAGCAGCCAAGTCTTGGGAACTGAAGCTTTCTTT. This codes for CASSQVLGTEAFF. This chain connects TRBV3-1 to TRBJ1-1; no firm D call. The CDR3 is 13 residues long. V was trimmed by 1 base and J by 5 bases, leaving 8 bases between them. Germline V CDR1 and CDR2: LGHDT, YNNKEL (reference sequence).